Sequencing of this TCR beta chain was carried out in a study of T cell repertoires in cytomegalovirus infection. Study details: Recently identified HLA-C-restricted CMV epitopes and well-studied HLA-B-restricted CMV epitopes were used by the study. CMV infection plus the matching HLA type was flagged by public TCR beta signatures.

TCRdb re-derived calls from the reads in MiXCR, one entry per CDR3 protein. The table has roughly 120,000 distinct CDR3 sequences, more than 30% seen once. Regarding the study as a whole: In two of eight donors, the top clonotype was HLA-C-restricted CMV-specific. Cumulative public TCR beta family frequency identified carriers of CMV plus the relevant HLA.

Germline CDR1 is MNHEY and CDR2 is SVGAGI. The CDR3 is made up of 13 amino acids. Trimming stripped 4 bases from V and 0 bases from J, with 7 bases between. On this clonotype: Its antigen is as yet unknown.

V is TRBV6-5 and J is TRBJ2-7; D gene ambiguous. The clonotype comes from a human donor in good health (CMV status not recorded). Some clones in this sample may be carry-over from other donors' samples. Here the sequenced sample was CD8+ T cells from cultured PBMCs, taken from culture after CMV antigen stimulation. The CDR3 protein is CASSSQHSYEQYF. The DNA for the CDR3 is TGTGCCAGCAGTTCGCAGCACTCCTACGAGCAGTACTTC.